A single sample is the source of the 25 T cell receptor beta chains below, sequenced in a study of shared clonotypes between healthy human individuals. Assay used: immunoSEQ multiplex PCR; TCRdb lists only in-frame clones, some missing. The sample lists some 2,000,000 clones; approximately 94% were seen once. CD45RO-negative, CCR7-selected cells formed the naive CD8 fraction, which excluded terminally differentiated effector memory CD45RA+ cells. Source material: naive CD8+ T cells sorted from blood. These receptors all come from a man between 18 and 35 years old in good health.

The chain has TRBV5-8 and TRBJ1-2; D remains unclear. V gave up 4 bases and J gave up 4 bases, with 8 bases separating them. This CDR3 contains 12 residues. The germline CDR1 and CDR2 sequences are SGHTS and YDEGEE. CDR3 nucleotides: TGTGCCAGCAGCATCGGGCTCTATGGCTACACCTTC. The encoded protein is CASSIGLYGYTF.

This clone appeared a single time. This sequence joins TRBV11-3 and TRBJ1-5; no clear D gene. The CDR3 sequence is 11 residues long. CDR1 and CDR2 (germline): SGHNT, YENEEA. The ends were cut back, 1 base at V and 6 bases at J, with 1 base in the middle. CDR3 sequence reads: CASSLVQPQHF. CDR3 in DNA: TGTGCCAGCAGCTTAGTTCAGCCCCAGCATTTT.

The sample holds one count of this clone. The chain joins TRBV6-5 to TRBJ2-1; weak D call: TRBD2 (6 bases). V shed 6 bases and J shed 13 bases, with 13 bases lying between them. Germline CDR1 is MNHEY and CDR2 is SVGAGI. CDR3 length: 11 amino acids. CDR3 in amino acids: CASSFRGIQFF. CDR3 bases: TGTGCCAGCAGCTTCCGGGGGATACAGTTCTTC.

The chain recombines TRBV5-4 with TRBJ1-1, with TRBD1 as a possible D gene (6 bases). V was trimmed by 1 base and J by 2 bases, leaving 9 bases between them. This CDR3 has 14 residues. Per germline, CDR1 SGHNT and CDR2 YYREEE (reference sequence). The CDR3 nucleotides read TGTGCCAGCAGCTTGTCAGGGGTCAACACTGAAGCTTTCTTT. As protein: CASSLSGVNTEAFF. The full variable domain, completed using reference TRBV5-4 and TRBJ1-1, is ETGVTQSPTHLIKTRGQQVTLRCSSQSGHNTVSWYQQALGQGPQFIFQYYREEENGRGNFPPRFSGLQFPNYSSELNVNALELDDSALYLCASSLSGVNTEAFFGQGTRLTVV.

The chain couples TRBV6-5 to TRBJ2-1, with 10 bases identical to TRBD2. After removal of 2 bases from V and 4 bases from J, the junction contained 5 bases not matched to a gene. The CDR3 is 16 residues long. The germline V gene encodes CDR1 MNHEY and CDR2 SVGAGI. The CDR3 DNA sequence: TGTGCCAGCAGTTACGATGTGACTAGCGGGTACAATGAGCAGTTCTTC. Translated: CASSYDVTSGYNEQFF.

In the case of this clone: This sample includes further DNA sequences coding for the same CDR3. The gene calls are TRBV27 and TRBJ2-7, with a possible D match to TRBD2 (6 bases). Germline V gene data show CDR1 as MNHEY and CDR2 as SMNVEV (reference sequence). The CDR3 has 13 residues. The ends were cut back, 5 bases at V and 1 base at J, with 9 bases in the middle. The DNA of the CDR3 is TGTGCCAGCAGTCCGGGACTTTCCTACGAGCAGTACTTC. Translation: CASSPGLSYEQYF.

This chain connects TRBV27 to TRBJ2-1; D unclear. This CDR3 has 16 amino acids. Germline CDR1 is MNHEY and CDR2 is SMNVEV (reference sequence). V lost 5 bases and J lost 0, with 14 bases in between. DNA of the CDR3: TGTGCCAGCAGTCCGTTGGGATCCTACTCCTACAATGAGCAGTTCTTC. Translating it yields CASSPLGSYSYNEQFF.

About this clone itself: Distinct nucleotide sequences in the sample also encode this CDR3. The chain uses TRBV19 and TRBJ2-2; D uncertain. The CDR3 covers 14 residues. Germline CDR1 reads LNHDA; CDR2 reads SQIVND (reference sequence). V gave up 2 bases and J gave up 3 bases, with 7 bases separating them. CDR3 nucleotide sequence: TGTGCCAGTAGTATACCCTCCTACACCGGGGAGCTGTTTTTT. Amino acids: CASSIPSYTGELFF.

This sequence joins TRBV11-2 and TRBJ2-7; 7 positions match TRBD2. Germline V gene lookup returns CDR1 SGHAT and CDR2 FQNNGV. The CDR3 extends over 17 amino acids. V lost 4 bases and J lost 3; bases outside the gene matches: 15. The CDR3 sequence is CASSSPHAGTTVYEQYF. The CDR3 DNA sequence: TGTGCCAGCAGCTCGCCCCATGCCGGGACTACCGTCTACGAGCAGTACTTC.

In its sample, this clone was seen once. The chain links TRBV27 to TRBJ2-1, with TRBD2 matching over 10 bases. The CDR3 length is 15 residues. Germline V gives CDR1 MNHEY, CDR2 SMNVEV (reference sequence). Losses at the gene ends were 5 bases for V and 2 bases for J; bases not matched to a gene: 3. In DNA, the CDR3 is TGTGCCAGCAGTGACAGCGGGGGGGCCTACAATGAGCAGTTCTTC. As protein: CASSDSGGAYNEQFF.

This clone was seen only once. The chain employs TRBV4-1 and TRBJ1-4; no definite D call. V lost 4 bases to trimming and J lost 7 bases, with 19 bases between them. The germline V gene has CDR1 MGHRA and CDR2 YSYEKL. The CDR3 runs 16 residues. The CDR3 nucleotides are TGCGCCAGCAGCCCTCAGGCATTCGGTCCCCCTGAAAAACTGTTTTTT. Translated, it gives CASSPQAFGPPEKLFF.

The genes are TRBV28 and TRBJ2-2; no reliable D call. V gave up 5 bases and J gave up 1 base, with 14 bases separating them. Germline assignment: CDR1 MDHEN and CDR2 SYDVKM. The CDR3 runs to 16 residues. CDR3 region: CASSPRKGRNTGELFF. CDR3 in DNA: TGTGCCAGCAGTCCTCGAAAGGGTCGGAACACCGGGGAGCTGTTTTTT.

On this clone itself: The germline gene is not matched at one end of the junction; a read error may be the cause. J is TRBJ2-6 and V is TRBV28; the D gene could be TRBD1 or TRBD2 (5 bases each). Germline-derived CDR1 and CDR2 are MDHEN and SYDVKM. The CDR3 loop spans 16 amino acids. The CDR3 bases are TGTGCCACCAGTTTAATTTATGGGACGGGGGCCAACGTCCTGACTTTC. It is translated as CATSLIYGTGANVLTF.

CDR3 amino acids: CASSPTDTGTGGRLQPQHF. CDR3 DNA: TGCGCCAGCAGTCCAACGGACACCGGGACAGGGGGCCGCTTGCAGCCCCAGCATTTT. V gene TRBV10-1 combines with J gene TRBJ1-5; 12 positions match TRBD1. CDR1 is WNHNN, CDR2 SYGVQD, per germline (reference sequence). With 5 bases clipped from V and 7 bases from J, the junction kept 18 bases outside the gene matches. The CDR3 is 19 amino acids.

This clone is a singleton in its sample. The V gene is TRBV2, the J gene TRBJ2-7; TRBD2 is a possible D gene (6 bases). The CDR3 totals 15 residues. Germline V gives CDR1 SNHLY, CDR2 FYNNEI. Trimming cost V 5 bases and J 4 bases, with 18 bases left between them. The DNA of the CDR3 is TGTGCCAGCAGTCAACCAGCGGGCTTCGATTACGAGCAGTACTTC. Translation: CASSQPAGFDYEQYF.

The chain recombines TRBV29-1 with TRBJ2-6, with unresolved D. Germline values: CDR1 SQVTM, CDR2 ANQGSEA. The CDR3 extends over 13 amino acids. Between the trimmed V and J ends, which lost 5 bases and 3 bases, there was a span of 8 bases. CDR3 amino acids: CSVLNFGANVLTF. CDR3 nucleotide sequence: TGCAGCGTTCTAAATTTTGGGGCCAACGTCCTGACTTTC.

This clone was detected only once. The rearrangement joins TRBV4-1 to TRBJ2-5, with unresolved D. The ends were cut back, 0 bases at V and 0 bases at J, with 8 bases in the middle. Germline V gives CDR1 MGHRA, CDR2 YSYEKL. There are 15 residues in the CDR3. The CDR3 sequence: CASSQDLANQETQYF. The CDR3, as DNA: TGCGCCAGCAGCCAAGATTTGGCTAACCAAGAGACCCAGTACTTC.

The chain couples TRBV7-2 to TRBJ2-7, with D maybe TRBD2 (6 bases). Between the trimmed V and J ends, which lost 8 bases and 2 bases, there was a span of 16 bases. This CDR3 comprises 14 residues. Germline assignment: CDR1 SGHTA and CDR2 FQGNSA. Here the CDR3 DNA reads TGTGCCAGCGGGGACTGGGCCACCACCTACGAGCAGTACTTC. This gives the protein CASGDWATTYEQYF.

A word on this clone: At the DNA level, this CDR3 is encoded by other sequences in the same sample as well. The rearrangement joins TRBV9 to TRBJ2-1, with TRBD2 matching over 10 bases. This CDR3 spans 15 amino acids. Losses at the gene ends were 4 bases for V and 4 bases for J; bases not matched to a gene: 5. Germline V lookup: CDR1 SGDLS, CDR2 YYNGEE. The CDR3 DNA reads TGTGCCAGCAGCACCGGACTAGCGGAGTACAATGAGCAGTTCTTC. Residues: CASSTGLAEYNEQFF.

The V and J genes are TRBV6-6 and TRBJ2-3; D gene unclear. CDR1 is MNHNY and CDR2 is SVGAGI in the germline V gene (reference sequence). The germline V and J ends were trimmed by 3 bases and 4 bases, with 5 bases remaining between them. This CDR3 contains 12 residues. In DNA, the CDR3 is TGTGCCAGCAGTTATTGGTCAGATACGCAGTATTTT. This translates into CASSYWSDTQYF.

The chain has TRBV9 and TRBJ2-5; 8 nucleotides align to TRBD1. CDR1 and CDR2 (germline): SGDLS, YYNGEE. This CDR3 region has 16 residues. The V segment lost 0 bases and the J segment 5 bases; nucleotides outside the gene matches: 9. The DNA of the CDR3 is TGTGCCAGCAGCGTAGTTCCCAGGGGGCCTTGGGAGACCCAGTACTTC. Translation: CASSVVPRGPWETQYF.

The DNA of the CDR3 is TGTGCCAGCAGTTTGGTGGGTAATCCGATTAACTATGGCTACACCTTC. Amino acids: CASSLVGNPINYGYTF. The V call is TRBV28, the J call TRBJ1-2; D gene unclear. V lost 3 bases to trimming and J lost 1 base, with 15 bases between them. This CDR3 spans 16 amino acids. The germline gives CDR1 MDHEN, CDR2 SYDVKM.

The chain links TRBV5-7 to TRBJ1-2, with no clear D. TRBV5-7 is noted as an ORF with a role that remains uncertain. V lost 2 bases, J lost 6 bases, and 8 bases lay in between. This CDR3 has 12 amino acids. The CDR3 protein is CASSLYIDGYTF. The CDR3 coding sequence is TGTGCCAGCAGCTTATACATAGATGGCTACACCTTC.

The rearrangement joins TRBV12-5 to TRBJ2-3; D might be TRBD1 (6 bases). The germline CDR1 and CDR2 sequences are LGHNT and FRNRAP. The V gene lost 1 base and the J gene lost 0 bases, with 14 bases spanning the gap. This CDR3 has 17 residues. The CDR3 coding sequence is TGTGCTAGTGGTTTGGAGCAGGGGTTAGCTAGCACAGATACGCAGTATTTT. Its protein product is CASGLEQGLASTDTQYF.

The genes are TRBV6-1 and TRBJ1-2; D is unresolved. V was trimmed by 5 bases and J by 4 bases, leaving 14 bases between them. The CDR3 extends over 14 amino acids. From germline, CDR1 is MNHNS and CDR2 SASEGT. The CDR3 DNA sequence: TGTGCCAGCAGTCCAAACGGGCCGGGCTATGGCTACACCTTC. Protein product: CASSPNGPGYGYTF.